Below are 4 T cell receptor beta chains sequenced from a single sample in a study of technical replicates of blood from four donors. TCRdb's copy holds only in-frame clones and misses some; the assay was immunoSEQ multiplex PCR. Among roughly 80,000 clones listed, 70% to 90% were seen once. Sequencing was done on a sample of T cells isolated from PBMCs. The source is a human donor in good health.

The chain recombines TRBV4-3 with TRBJ1-3; D unclear. Between the trimmed V and J ends, which lost 4 bases and 2 bases, there was a span of 12 bases. The CDR3 spans 15 residues. Germline assignment: CDR1 LGHNA and CDR2 YSLEER. The chain's CDR3 is CASSREGTAGNTIYF. CDR3 in DNA: TGCGCCAGCAGCCGTGAGGGCACAGCTGGAAACACCATATATTTT.

This chain connects TRBV5-1 to TRBJ1-1, with a possible D match to TRBD1 (5 bases). The CDR3 runs 13 residues. The V end was cut by 4 bases, the J end by 11 bases, with 18 bases between. CDR1 is SGHRS, CDR2 YFSETQ, per germline. CDR3: CASSLSQGLAAFF. The CDR3 DNA is TGCGCCAGCAGCCTTTCGCAGGGACTAGCGGCTTTCTTT.

The chain recombines TRBV9 with TRBJ2-1, with D tentatively TRBD2 (5 bases). CDR3 length: 14 residues. CDR1 and CDR2 (germline): SGDLS, YYNGEE. Trimming stripped 4 bases from V and 8 bases from J, with 16 bases between. The CDR3 here is CASSTWTQVDEQFF. The CDR3 DNA follows: TGTGCCAGCAGCACGTGGACTCAAGTCGATGAGCAGTTCTTC.

The J gene is TRBJ2-1, the V gene TRBV5-1, with 10 nucleotides matching TRBD2. V trimming: 0 bases; J trimming: 0 bases; junction bases outside the gene matches: 0. CDR1 and CDR2 from the germline V gene are SGHRS and YFSETQ. The CDR3 is made up of 16 amino acids. CDR3: CASSLASGSSYNEQFF. CDR3 DNA sequence: TGCGCCAGCAGCTTGGCTAGCGGGAGCTCCTACAATGAGCAGTTCTTC.